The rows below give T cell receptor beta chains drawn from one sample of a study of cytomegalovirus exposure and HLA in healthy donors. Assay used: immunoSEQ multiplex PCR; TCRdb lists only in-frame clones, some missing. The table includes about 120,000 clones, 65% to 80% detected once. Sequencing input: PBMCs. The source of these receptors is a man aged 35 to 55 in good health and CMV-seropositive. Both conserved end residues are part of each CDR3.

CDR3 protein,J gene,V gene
CASTNRGAYEQYF,TRBJ2-7,TRBV28
CASRERGGHYEQYF,TRBJ2-7,TRBV7-2
CASSLETGSTDTQYF,TRBJ2-3,TRBV7-6
CASSLRARGDYGYTF,TRBJ1-2,TRBV7-9
CASSLGDRGYEQFF,TRBJ2-1,TRBV5-1
CASSHASGGSYEQYF,TRBJ2-7,TRBV4-1
CASSYNTGTFTDTQYF,TRBJ2-3,TRBV7-2
CASSPSRTITYNSPLHF,TRBJ1-6,TRBV18
CASSFGGFNQPQHF,TRBJ1-5,TRBV7-9
CASSFLDRGFLDTQYF,TRBJ2-3,TRBV27
CASRGQESYEQYF,TRBJ2-7,TRBV27
CSSREGQGGSPLHF,TRBJ1-6,TRBV7-9
CASSSRLQRGSGELFF,TRBJ2-2,TRBV7-2
CASRRLAGGPAYNEQFF,TRBJ2-1,TRBV27
CASSSTKDSNEQFF,TRBJ2-1,TRBV18
CASSYFDRGYEQYF,-,TRBV6-6
CASSLAGTSGYNEQFF,TRBJ2-1,TRBV5-1
CASSLAPGGGFYEQYF,TRBJ2-7,TRBV7-2
CASSRRDRGANYGYTF,TRBJ1-2,TRBV7-2
CASSAPGGVGRGYTF,TRBJ1-2,TRBV9
CASSTPGNPSYEQYF,TRBJ2-7,TRBV7-8
CASSTGTGAYEQYF,TRBJ2-7,TRBV19
CASSSMGLAVKETQYF,TRBJ2-5,TRBV7-9
CASSQTGGGDEAFF,TRBJ1-1,TRBV7-9
CASRVGQLNTEAFF,TRBJ1-1,TRBV6-1
CASRRSGTGFSGANGLTF,TRBJ2-6,TRBV28
CASSPQGAGYGYTF,TRBJ1-2,TRBV18
CASTRKGQSNTGELFF,TRBJ2-2,TRBV19
CASSQGQNNEQFF,TRBJ2-1,TRBV19
CASSLVPGLANEQFF,TRBJ2-1,TRBV5-1
CASSFGGANTGELFF,TRBJ2-2,TRBV11-3
CASSLARDNGYTF,TRBJ1-2,TRBV7-9
CASITTGSGNQPQHF,TRBJ1-5,TRBV2
CASSETTGLETQYF,TRBJ2-5,TRBV7-9
CASTRVGGRSLSSYNSPLHF,TRBJ1-6,TRBV2
CASIKDRGNEKLFF,TRBJ1-4,TRBV2
CASSQDQVAGGGVEDEQFF,TRBJ2-1,TRBV4-3
CASSLADRGRDPMNTEAFF,TRBJ1-1,TRBV5-1
CASSLVGGARTDTQYF,TRBJ2-3,TRBV5-8
CASSAQGEKLFF,TRBJ1-4,TRBV7-9
CASSLAPGNTEAFF,TRBJ1-1,TRBV5-1
CASSSGSGANVLTF,TRBJ2-6,TRBV7-3
CASKPTAYEQYF,TRBJ2-7,TRBV14
CASSPDRSKNIQYF,TRBJ2-4,TRBV4-2
CASSSPGRSNYGYTF,TRBJ1-2,TRBV28
CASATGYYYGYTF,TRBJ1-2,TRBV19
CASSGGSGELFF,TRBJ2-2,TRBV11-3
CASSDGGSNQPQHF,TRBJ1-5,TRBV5-6
CASSFASGVRDTQYF,TRBJ2-3,TRBV7-2